These 10 T cell receptor beta chains came from one sample sequenced in a study of Graves' ophthalmopathy and Graves' hyperthyroidism (dated by TCRdb to the late 2010s). TCRdb lists the instrument as Illumina HiSeq 2000. TCR beta CDR3 regions were amplified from RNA transcripts for repertoire sequencing. A first-round RT-PCR used HTBI primers with the Qiagen OneStep RT-PCR kit, followed by a second-round multiplex PCR, size selection and purification. TCRdb trimmed the raw reads at Q25, called clones with MiXCR and kept productive beta chains. Entries are consolidated by CDR3 protein sequence, retaining the most common genes and DNA. This sample gives 300,000 or so distinct CDR3 sequences in total; about 17% of them show up just once. Jointly, the top ten make up over 9% of the sample. The sample consisted of peripheral blood. These receptors all come from an adult man with Graves' ophthalmopathy.

The rearrangement uses TRBV6-2 or TRBV6-3 and TRBJ1-1; unclear D gene. V was pared by 4 bases and J by 10 bases, with 13 bases between. Germline CDR1 is MNHEY and CDR2 is SVGEGT. This CDR3 comprises 12 residues. CDR3 nucleotides: TGTGCCAGCAGTTCACCGGGCGTGAGAGCTTTCTTT. The encoded protein is CASSSPGVRAFF.

This clonotype was recorded at least ten times. This chain joins TRBV20-1 and TRBJ1-1, with a tentative D call TRBD1 (5 bases). Trimming took off 6 bases at V and 2 bases at J, with 16 bases between the two ends. This CDR3 contains 14 residues. Germline V gene lookup returns CDR1 DFQATT and CDR2 SNEGSKA (reference sequence). The CDR3 is CSAPSGGANTEAFF. CDR3 in DNA: TGCAGTGCCCCTTCCGGGGGAGCAAACACTGAAGCTTTCTTT.

There are many counts of this clonotype. The J gene is TRBJ2-7, the V gene TRBV6-2 or TRBV6-3; D not certain. V was clipped by 0 bases and J by 4 bases, with 4 bases between them. The germline V gene has CDR1 MNHEY and CDR2 SVGEGT. The CDR3 contains 12 residues. CDR3 sequence (DNA): TGTGCCAGCAGTTACTCAGATTACGAGCAGTACTTC. Translating gives CASSYSDYEQYF.

This clonotype was detected ten times or more. The J gene is TRBJ2-2, the V gene TRBV10-3; 9 positions agree with TRBD1. This CDR3 contains 17 residues. Germline V gene lookup returns CDR1 ENHRY and CDR2 SYGVKD. J was trimmed by 6 bases and V by 6 bases; bases with no gene match: 14. The CDR3 sequence: CAIRGLSWTGASGELFF. The CDR3 coding sequence is TGTGCCATCAGGGGACTATCTTGGACAGGGGCATCCGGGGAGCTGTTTTTT.

This clonotype was seen at least ten times. V is TRBV5-1 and J is TRBJ2-5; D is ambiguous. The CDR3 sequence is 14 residues long. Trimming shortened V by 4 bases and J by 3 bases, and 13 bases separated the two germline ends. CDR1 is SGHRS, CDR2 YFSETQ, per germline. For the CDR3, the DNA is TGCGCCAGCAGCCTCGCTAGTGGAAAAGAGACCCAGTACTTC. It codes for CASSLASGKETQYF.

This clonotype was seen ten or more times. The chain links TRBV6-4 to TRBJ1-2; 7 positions agree with TRBD1. Trimming removed 2 bases from V and 3 bases from J; junction bases left unmatched: 9. The CDR3 runs 16 residues. CDR1 is MRHNA and CDR2 is SNTAGT in the germline V gene. This CDR3 is CASSDLTGVSYYGYTF. The CDR3 DNA is TGTGCCAGCAGTGACCTAACAGGGGTGTCCTACTATGGCTACACCTTC.

This clonotype was observed many times. CDR3 nucleotides: TGCGCCAGCAGCCAAGGCTGGACAGGGGGATATGGCTACACCTTC. Protein sequence: CASSQGWTGGYGYTF. The chain joins TRBV4-3 to TRBJ1-2, with 10 nucleotides matching TRBD1. After removal of 1 base from V and 5 bases from J, the junction contained 4 bases not matched to a gene. This CDR3 contains 15 residues. Germline CDR1 is LGHNA and CDR2 is YSLEER.

This clonotype was picked up many times. The V and J genes are TRBV20-1 and TRBJ2-5, with D tentatively TRBD1 (5 bases). The CDR3 has 9 residues. Germline values: CDR1 DFQATT, CDR2 SNEGSKA (reference sequence). Trimming left V 7 bases short and J 7 bases short, with 7 bases between. Here the CDR3 reads CSVQGTQYF. The CDR3 DNA follows: TGCAGTGTTCAGGGGACCCAGTACTTC.

This clonotype appeared many times. CDR3 DNA sequence: TGCAGTGCGAAGAGCGGGAGTGGCTACGAGCAGTACTTC. Protein: CSAKSGSGYEQYF. The genes are TRBV20-1 and TRBJ2-7; 8 nucleotides agree with TRBD2. With 6 bases clipped from V and 3 bases from J, the junction kept 7 bases outside the gene matches. The V gene's germline CDR1 is DFQATT and CDR2 SNEGSKA (reference sequence). The CDR3 length is 13 residues.

V is TRBV12-3 or TRBV12-4 and J is TRBJ1-2; D not resolved. The CDR3 has 13 residues. Trimming removed 5 bases from V and 8 bases from J, with 15 bases in between. The CDR3 spells CASSPQGLTGYTF. The CDR3 DNA follows: TGTGCCAGCAGTCCCCAAGGACTTACGGGCTACACCTTC.